Sequencing of this T cell receptor beta chain was carried out in a study of identical twins (dated by TCRdb to between 2015 and 2016). About the investigation overall: The study deep-sequenced TCR alpha and beta repertoires from monozygotic twins, unrelated adults of various ages and cord blood to test whether fetal clonotypes persist. Replicate twin experiments were performed at different times using different library preparation protocols to rule out contamination. General conclusions and limits of the study: A weaker excess of twin sharing was found in beta out-of-frame sequences because the signal-to-noise ratio was lowered by fewer shared sequences. Conclusions relied on cross-sectional statistical analysis, since the same donors could not be followed over many years. Abundant cord blood beta clonotypes had fewer insertions, young adult naive repertoires showed a similar but weaker trend, and memory repertoires showed no such trend. Out-of-frame TCR alpha sharing in monozygotic twins was systematically underestimated by recombination models, whereas sharing between unrelated individuals was in agreement with the recombination models. Compared with coincidental sharing between unrelated individuals, out-of-frame TCR alpha sequences shared between twins had an excess of sequences with low generation probability. Invariant T cells such as MAIT and iNKT could partly confound zero-insertion analyses, although diverse VJ usage argued against such confounding for most clonotypes.

Sequences SGHRS (CDR1) and YFSETQ (CDR2) are obtained from the germline V gene. Counted from cysteine to phenylalanine, this CDR3 has 15 amino acids. Of the read, only the CDR3 DNA is kept; its 45 bases are in frame from base 1. At the junction V is shortened by 0 bases and J by 4 bases; bases outside the gene matches: 4. This clonotype appeared many times. Its antigen is still unknown. Base qualities are not at hand, and no much larger clone is one base apart. To prepare the library, 5' RACE was applied. Sequencing took place on an Illumina HiSeq 2000. A universal primer binding site was introduced by template switching, and a unique molecular identifier was present in the final cDNA, enabling accurate counting of TCR cDNA molecules. Specific primers in the conserved constant-segment region were used to synthesize first-strand cDNA for TCR alpha and beta chains. To control for contamination, every cDNA library was double barcoded, receiving both a SMART-Mk sample barcode and Illumina barcodes. Two successive PCR steps introduced TruSeq adapter sequences along with Illumina sample barcodes. Sequencing of the TCR alpha and beta cDNA libraries was done on the Illumina HiSeq platform using custom primers. The original pipeline was this. MiGEC processed the raw reads to extract unique molecular identifiers, while MiXCR was used to determine the CDR3 positions. For each individual, recombination models were inferred using an EM algorithm with the repgenHMM and IGoR tools. Shared clonotype analysis was performed with the tcR package in R, normalizing sharing by the product of cloneset sizes. To study raw recombination free of thymic and clonal selection effects, out-of-frame nonproductive sequences were analyzed. TCRdb cleaned the public reads at Q25 with fastp, built clones with MiXCR and kept in-frame beta chains. A single entry per CDR3 protein holds the most common genes and DNA from its merged rows. None of the V and J calls come from the authors' own analysis; TCRdb made them. The sample table records 450,000 or so distinct CDR3 sequences; approximately 15% of these occur just once. Roughly 0.56% of the sample comes from the top ten.

Every donor in the study was a healthy Caucasian. Three pairs of female monozygotic twins, all aged about 18 to 30 years, were included in the twin cohort. Positive isolation kits from Invitrogen were used to isolate the CD4+ and CD8+ T cell populations. The same specimen was also included in a second study, on yellow fever vaccine responses in identical twins. The second study also describes: According to the authors, in identical twins the way T cells responded to vaccination appeared partly convergent and partly personalized. In identical twins, the study followed T cell clones that responded to the vaccine with precision.

The source material was CD4+ T cells sorted from blood. The V and J segments used are TRBV5-1 and TRBJ2-7, and 10 bases in between align with TRBD2. The TCR sequence derives from a woman between 18 and 30 years old in good health. In nucleotides, the sequence is TGCGCCAGCAGCTTGGTGTCTAGCGGGAGTTACGAGCAGTACTTC. It codes for CASSLVSSGSYEQYF.